This TCR beta chain was found in a study of cytomegalovirus exposure and HLA in healthy donors (dated by TCRdb to 2016 to 2017). Concerning the study at large: According to an earlier analysis of 450 to 650 of the donors, some 170 million T cells yielded over 90 million unique TCR beta sequences and about 300 Gb of sequence data. An early release covering roughly 640 HLA-typed donors comprised 250 to 350 gigabases of sequencing data and 85 million or so unique TCR sequences. The genetic ancestry cluster associated with self-reported Caucasian donors included around four fifths of the 300 to 450 genotyped donors. The study aimed to test whether cataloging public T cell receptors could reveal signatures of past pathogen exposure. The study used immunosequencing to profile the T cell repertoires of approximately 650 subjects and linked those repertoires to cytomegalovirus serostatus. Along with the roughly 610-subject first cohort, a separate validation cohort of over a hundred different subjects was used. To predict cytomegalovirus infection status, the study combined high-throughput TCR immunosequencing, statistical association of individual TCRs with disease status, and machine learning. A later analysis re-analyzed previously published TCR beta repertoires from hundreds of donors and added high-resolution HLA genotyping to study TCR occurrence patterns. In the later analysis, no new phenotypic data were used to find candidate immune exposures; instead, reliance was placed on TCR beta sequences and their occurrence across donors. An earlier analysis of fewer than 750 of the donors used high-throughput TCR beta sequencing to judge whether each TCR beta V gene segment behaved as functional or pseudogenic. Alongside the repertoire data, information on donor age, sex, ethnicity and CMV serostatus was compiled. Genome-wide SNP genotypes for about 65% of the roughly 700 donors were used in a later genetic analysis, which treated that subset as a discovery cohort. All discovery cohort repertoires had been generated using a single sequencing platform. HLA typing included class I and class II loci at four-digit resolution. The number of typed donors differed by locus: about 620-630 for A, B, C, DRB1 and DQB1; approximately 540 for DQA1; 606 for DPA1; and some 450 for DPB1. Because of strong linkage in the cohort, roughly five DR-DQ haplotypes were treated as single units for association and clustering. Among a few hundred genotyped donors of the cohort, an average of 235,054 unique TCR beta nucleotide sequences were sequenced per donor, roughly 18% of them non-productive. Summary of the overall study and its limitations: According to the authors, the approach could potentially be generalized to other disease states and immunological phenotypes. In a later analysis, TCR association rates were found to vary across HLA loci, with the most associated TCRs seen for DRB1 alleles and the fewest for HLA-C alleles. A cluster of highly shared sequence variants was judged likely to be a technical artifact of the sequencing pipeline. An association between a missense DCLRE1C variant and V-gene and J-gene trimming of TCR beta chains was found in a later genetic analysis and replicated in an independent cohort. Because counts were too low, under 20 rarely observed V segments, including chromosome 9 orphons, were left out of the earlier analysis of 587 of the donors. Compared with the roughly 700-donor mean, donors in an Asian-associated ancestry cluster had fewer N-insertions in productive TCRs, according to a later genetic analysis. Specific HLA alleles were associated with 15,000 to 20,000 TCR beta sequences at a false discovery rate of 0.05 in a later analysis. Presence/absence analyses assumed roughly uniform sequencing depth across donors, an assumption that may not hold. In a later analysis, HLA-associated TCR beta chains were found to be more clonally expanded and to have lower generation probabilities than equally common non-associated chains. Several of the top co-occurrence clusters appeared to be linked to parvovirus B19, influenza, CMV and Epstein-Barr virus, according to a later analysis. In an earlier analysis of roughly 500 of the donors, most TCR beta V segments appeared in productive rearrangements about 90% or about 30% of the time, broadly matching IMGT annotations. Because HLA typing was unavailable for some donors at each locus, only the typed subset was used in association tests. In both the original and validation cohorts, the classifier was reported to diagnose cytomegalovirus status with high specificity and sensitivity. Only TCR beta chains were sequenced in this cohort, and the absence of alpha or paired-chain data limited detectable features. Most TCR sequences were observed very rarely across donors, whereas some public TCRs were present in many individuals. When HLA alleles, especially DR and DQ, strongly co-occurred, TCR associations were difficult to assign to individual alleles. A further reported finding was that TCR beta sequences accurately predicted the HLA-A and HLA-B alleles for most subjects in the first cohort. Correlated functional status among segregating V segments might reflect linkage disequilibrium, but an unknown experimental factor could not be ruled out. CMV serostatus was the only immune exposure information available for the cohort. In the study, around 150 TCR beta chains were listed as associated with cytomegalovirus. Three of the identified cytomegalovirus-associated TCR beta chains were confirmed in vitro to be specific for cytomegalovirus antigens. In a later analysis, most CMV-associated TCR beta chains were found to appear HLA-restricted, with HLA associations seemingly driven largely by CMV exposure. The 87-base-pair reads could not distinguish some IMGT-functional V segments, including TRBV6-2 and TRBV6-3, so those segments were excluded.

Preparation of the library involved the immunoSEQ multiplex PCR assay. A mixture of 60 forward primers for TCR Vbeta segments and 13 reverse primers for TCR Jbeta segments was used in the multiplex PCR. The CDR3 region of rearranged TCR beta genes was amplified from genomic DNA by a multiplex PCR assay. The Illumina HiSeq System was used to sequence the amplified TCR beta libraries as 87-base-pair reads. The source study handled its data this way. In a later analysis, some 80 million unique TCR beta chains were counted across the approximately 620 repertoires, and roughly 11 million of these chains were shared by at least two donors. A nearest-neighbor algorithm error-corrected the raw reads and collapsed the reads into unique sequences, merging closely related sequences to remove PCR and sequencing errors. To assign V, D and J gene segments, CDR3 sequences were aligned to IMGT reference sequences. For a sequence to be retained, at least a six-nucleotide match to both a V gene segment and a J gene segment was required. Rearrangements were called productive when the CDR3 lacked stop codons and stayed in frame with V and J; all others were non-productive. CDR3 was defined according to IMGT convention as the region running from the second conserved V-encoded cysteine to the conserved J-encoded phenylalanine. In an earlier analysis of roughly 580 of the donors, sequences lacking an unambiguous match to a single V gene segment were excluded. In an earlier analysis of about 590 of the donors, a V segment was called functional when productive rearrangements were above 56.7%, and segregating when the standard deviation between donors exceeded 5%. A statistical classification framework was developed to diagnose cytomegalovirus status using the catalog of TCR beta chain sequences. In a later analysis, TCR nucleotide sequences were compared against IMGT/GENE-DB human TR gene sequences so that V and J genes could be assigned. A later analysis assigned CDR3 sequences and most-parsimonious VDJ recombination scenarios with the TCRdist pipeline. In a later analysis, every TCR beta chain was defined by the combination of its CDR3 amino acid sequence and its V-gene family, and reads without a unique V-gene family were dropped. A later analysis removed 592 highly shared, low-generation-probability nucleotide sequences to deal with suspected cross-contamination and a sequencing artifact. In a later analysis, a clonal expansion index for each public chain was calculated from normalized within-repertoire ranks of inferred template counts. A later analysis computed generation probabilities with a VDJ recombination model fitted to out-of-frame rearrangements, and checked the results against IGoR. A later analysis scored TCR-TCR, TCR-HLA and TCR-CMV co-occurrence with hypergeometric tests, applying a repertoire-size bias correction to TCR pairs. A later analysis estimated false discovery rates by permuting HLA or CMV assignments 20 times. In a later analysis, co-occurring TCRs were grouped with DBSCAN, and TCRdist sequence similarity was added when clustering was performed within HLA-allele-positive subsets. Repertoires with fewer than 30,000 or more than 120,000 public chains were left out of co-occurrence clustering, as were about five repertoires with anomalous nucleotide sharing. TCRdb took over this immuneACCESS table, retaining in-frame rearrangements with V and J assigned. Such tables are incomplete; in checked studies, under half of the missing clones stem from an unresolved V gene, and the remainder is unexplained. That table is the source of V, J and clone size, and D and trimming were worked out from the DNA. Here the sample has roughly 120,000 clones; 65% to 80% occur a single time. The ten largest clones represent 1% of the sample.

The cohort was made up of approximately 670 healthy bone marrow donors. At the time of sampling, every cohort member was nominally healthy, though immune exposures that went unrecorded were likely present. CMV serostatus was positive for about 300 and negative for about 55% of the 666 cohort members, and was not recorded for this donor. Each donor provided a peripheral blood sample, and peripheral blood mononuclear cells were used for TCR beta sequencing. The Qiagen DNeasy Blood Extraction Kit was used to extract genomic DNA from the blood cell samples. With regard to this clone: Its target antigen remains unknown. The input lacks base qualities; no much larger clone sits a single base away.

From the cysteine up to the phenylalanine, the CDR3 has a length of 16 residues. CDR3 DNA only is kept here, 48 bases in frame from base 1. The germline V gene gives CDR1 as SGHRS and CDR2 as YFSETQ. Deletion took 0 bases off V and 3 bases off J, with a span of 15 bases between the germline ends. The chain is made from TRBV5-1 and TRBJ1-1; TRBD1 might be the D gene, on 5 matching bases. Sequenced: PBMCs. The clonotype originates from a human donor in good health. CDR3 sequence: CASSLAGGGRDTEAFF. The bases read TGCGCCAGCAGCTTGGCCGGGGGGGGACGGGACACTGAAGCTTTCTTT.